Listed below are T cell receptor beta chains from one sample, sequenced in a study of HIV-infected patients and healthy controls. TCRdb reprocessed the 5' RACE reads with MiXCR, giving one entry per CDR3 protein. In the table there are more than 3,500 distinct CDR3 sequences, 28% of which are singletons. The source material was blood, sampled during antiretroviral therapy. The receptor source for this set is an adult with HIV infection. The CDR3 runs from the conserved cysteine through the conserved F or W. A D gene is named only where the DNA matches it firmly. The size field is filled for only some rows; it gives once, few, many or a size class.

V gene	clone size	D gene	J gene	CDR3 protein	CDR3 DNA
TRBV7-8	few	.	TRBJ2-2	CASSLPLRTANTGELFF	TGTGCCAGCAGCTTGCCCCTCCGGACAGCGAACACCGGGGAGCTGTTTTTT
TRBV6-2/TRBV6-3	medium-sized	.	TRBJ2-1	CASSYSNTAHNEQFF	TGTGCCAGCAGTTACTCGAATACGGCCCACAATGAGCAGTTCTTC
TRBV4-3	large	TRBD1	TRBJ1-1	CASSPRGTNTEAFF	TGCGCCAGCAGCCCCAGGGGGACGAACACTGAAGCTTTCTTT
TRBV30	medium-sized	.	TRBJ2-2	CAWGWTGELFF	TGTGCCTGGGGCTGGACCGGGGAGCTGTTTTTT
TRBV7-9	medium-sized	.	TRBJ1-6	CASSRGGGDSPLHF	TGTGCCAGCAGCCGCGGGGGGGGAGATTCACCCCTCCACTTT
TRBV4-1	few	TRBD2	TRBJ2-7	CASSQEYRTSNEQYF	TGCGCCAGCAGCCAAGAGTACCGGACTAGCAACGAGCAGTACTTC
TRBV10-3	medium-sized	TRBD2	TRBJ2-7	CAISLGAGGTYEQYF	TGTGCCATCAGTCTCGGGGCGGGGGGAACCTACGAGCAGTACTTC
TRBV3-1	medium-sized	.	TRBJ2-2	CASSRAGVYTGELFF	TGTGCCAGCAGCCGGGCTGGGGTTTACACCGGGGAGCTGTTTTTT
TRBV12-3/TRBV12-4	medium-sized	.	TRBJ1-1	CASSLDLREAFF	TGTGCCAGCAGTCTGGACCTCAGGGAAGCTTTCTTT
TRBV4-3	medium-sized	.	TRBJ2-1	CASSQDRGWSSYNEQFF	TGCGCCAGCAGCCAAGATCGAGGGTGGAGCTCCTACAATGAGCAGTTCTTC
TRBV6-6	medium-sized	.	TRBJ1-6	CASSPRDGGHSPLHF	TGTGCCAGCAGTCCACGGGACGGAGGGCATTCACCCCTCCACTTT
TRBV12-3/TRBV12-4	few	TRBD1	TRBJ1-6	CASSSGQGPARDSPLHF	TGTGCCAGCAGTTCGGGACAGGGTCCCGCCAGGGATTCACCCCTCCACTTT
TRBV4-3	few	TRBD1	TRBJ1-4	CASSQDSGQVNEKLFF	TGCGCCAGCAGCCAAGATAGTGGACAGGTGAATGAAAAACTGTTTTTT
TRBV6-5	few	TRBD1	TRBJ1-4	CASSKGGSGTGVEKLFF	TGTGCCAGCAGCAAAGGGGGATCCGGGACAGGGGTTGAAAAACTGTTTTTT
TRBV5-1	.	TRBD2	TRBJ2-3	CASTEGTRAPGTQYF	TGCGCCAGCACCGAGGGGACTAGGGCTCCGGGGACGCAGTATTTT
TRBV4-1	.	.	TRBJ2-3	CASSQQVPGAIADTQYF	TGCGCCAGCAGCCAACAGGTGCCTGGAGCTATAGCAGATACGCAGTATTTT
TRBV5-1	.	.	TRBJ2-5	CDSSLVGGYQETQYF	TGCGACAGCAGCTTGGTAGGGGGGTACCAAGAGACCCAGTACTTC
TRBV29-1	many	TRBD1	TRBJ1-3	CSVEGTGGFGNTIYF	TGCAGCGTTGAAGGGACAGGGGGCTTTGGAAACACCATATATTTT
TRBV20-1	medium-sized	TRBD1	TRBJ1-5	CSAKPGGQPQHF	TGCAGTGCTAAACCAGGGGGTCAGCCCCAGCATTTT
TRBV19	.	.	TRBJ2-3	CASSETGGGGDTQYF	TGTGCCAGTAGTGAAACAGGAGGAGGAGGAGATACGCAGTATTTT
TRBV14	medium-sized	TRBD1	TRBJ1-1	CASSQEGQGVNTEAFF	TGTGCCAGCAGCCAAGAAGGTCAGGGGGTCAACACTGAAGCTTTCTTT
TRBV3-1	.	TRBD2	TRBJ2-5	CASSQLRRGGSEKTQYF	TGTGCCAGCAGCCAACTGCGGCGCGGGGGGTCCGAGAAGACCCAGTACTTC
TRBV4-3	medium-sized	TRBD1	TRBJ1-3	CASSRGQGPRDPIYF	TGCGCCAGCAGCCGCGGACAGGGGCCTAGGGATCCCATATATTTT
TRBV21-1	few	.	TRBJ2-7	CASSKRAGNYEQYF	TGTGCCAGCAGCAAAAGGGCAGGGAACTACGAGCAGTACTTC
TRBV2	few	TRBD2	TRBJ2-3	CASSDPSGGAGGTDTQYF	TGTGCCAGCAGTGACCCTAGCGGGGGGGCCGGGGGGACAGATACGCAGTATTTT
TRBV5-1	.	.	TRBJ2-3	CASSGGEADTQYF	TGCGCCAGCAGCGGTGGCGAGGCAGATACGCAGTATTTT
TRBV6-5	.	.	TRBJ1-2	CASSYSIMINGYTF	TGTGCCAGCAGTTACTCGATCATGATAAATGGCTACACCTTC
TRBV5-1	few	TRBD1	TRBJ1-1	CASSVDRGAEAFF	TGCGCCAGCAGCGTGGACAGGGGAGCTGAAGCTTTCTTT
TRBV2	few	.	TRBJ2-7	CASSEYEQYF	TGTGCCAGCAGTGAGTACGAGCAGTACTTC
TRBV20-1	.	TRBD1	TRBJ1-1	CSARDRSRNTEAFF	TGCAGTGCTAGGGACAGGTCTCGAAACACTGAAGCTTTCTTT
TRBV7-9	medium-sized	.	TRBJ2-7	CASSTRDVYEQYF	TGTGCCAGCAGCACCAGAGACGTGTACGAGCAGTACTTC
TRBV4-1	.	.	TRBJ1-5	CASSQDRTDGQPQHF	TGCGCCAGCAGCCAAGATCGAACCGATGGACAGCCCCAGCATTTT
TRBV6-2/TRBV6-3	.	TRBD1	TRBJ2-2	CASSPGQITGELFF	TGTGCCAGCAGTCCGGGACAGATCACCGGGGAGCTGTTTTTT
TRBV27	.	TRBD2	TRBJ2-1	CASLRLAVGQASYNEQFF	TGTGCCAGCCTTAGACTAGCGGTGGGCCAGGCCTCCTACAATGAGCAGTTCTTC
TRBV29-1	medium-sized	TRBD1	TRBJ1-3	CSVEAPDRVGNTIYF	TGCAGCGTTGAAGCCCCGGACAGGGTCGGAAACACCATATATTTT
TRBV18	medium-sized	TRBD1	TRBJ2-3	CASSPNRGDTQYF	TGTGCCAGCTCACCCAACAGGGGAGATACGCAGTATTTT
TRBV27	once	.	TRBJ1-1	CATRDSQGTEAFF	TGTGCCACCCGAGACAGCCAGGGAACTGAAGCTTTCTTT
TRBV12-3/TRBV12-4	medium-sized	.	TRBJ1-5	CASSLVYSNQPQHF	TGTGCCAGCAGTTTGGTTTATAGCAATCAGCCCCAGCATTTT
TRBV15	.	TRBD2	TRBJ2-5	CATSRRLAGAKETQYF	TGTGCCACCAGCCGGCGACTAGCGGGGGCAAAAGAGACCCAGTACTTC
TRBV7-3	few	.	TRBJ2-5	CASSPVGNGGETQYF	TGTGCCAGCAGCCCCGTTGGAAACGGGGGAGAGACCCAGTACTTC
TRBV20-1	large	TRBD1	TRBJ1-1	CSARGKPQGAGTEAFF	TGCAGTGCTAGAGGGAAACCGCAGGGGGCTGGGACTGAAGCTTTCTTT
TRBV11-2	many	.	TRBJ1-6	CASSRPRGNSPLHF	TGTGCCAGCAGCCGCCCCAGGGGTAATTCACCCCTCCACTTT
TRBV3-1	few	.	TRBJ2-3	CASQDLVGETGILSDTQYF	TGTGCCAGCCAAGATTTAGTTGGGGAAACAGGGATTTTATCAGATACGCAGTATTTT
TRBV7-6	.	.	TRBJ2-6	CASSPILGGASSVANVLTF	TGTGCCAGCAGCCCAATCCTAGGTGGGGCCTCCTCTGTGGCCAACGTCCTGACTTTC
TRBV4-1	.	TRBD1	TRBJ2-3	CASSLQVGTGVPDTQYF	TGCGCCAGCAGCCTGCAGGTGGGGACAGGGGTCCCAGATACGCAGTATTTT
TRBV20-1	medium-sized	.	TRBJ2-3	CSARDPSADTQYF	TGCAGTGCTAGAGATCCCTCCGCAGATACGCAGTATTTT
TRBV7-9	few	TRBD1	TRBJ1-2	CASSLWDRDGYTF	TGTGCCAGCAGCCTATGGGACAGGGATGGCTACACCTTC
TRBV2	many	.	TRBJ2-3	CASRDSSGADTQYF	TGTGCCAGCAGGGACTCCTCGGGGGCAGATACGCAGTATTTT
TRBV2	medium-sized	.	TRBJ1-5	CASSVGQHSNQPQHF	TGTGCCAGCAGTGTCGGCCAGCATAGCAATCAGCCCCAGCATTTT
TRBV6-6	.	.	TRBJ1-5	CAGSYANSNQPQHF	TGTGCCGGCAGTTACGCGAATAGCAATCAGCCCCAGCATTTT
TRBV28	many	.	TRBJ2-5	CASSTGETQYF	TGTGCCAGCAGCACAGGAGAGACCCAGTACTTC
TRBV16	.	TRBD2	TRBJ2-3	CATQGTSGGDTQYF	TGTGCCACCCAAGGGACTAGCGGGGGAGATACGCAGTATTTT
TRBV27	medium-sized	TRBD2	TRBJ2-5	CASGGLGIRTQYF	TGTGCCAGCGGAGGACTAGGGATCAGGACCCAGTACTTC
TRBV20-1	.	TRBD1	TRBJ2-2	CSATNRQGHTGELFF	TGCAGTGCTACGAACCGACAGGGACACACCGGGGAGCTGTTTTTT
TRBV5-1	many	TRBD2	TRBJ2-3	CASSLPASGEGTDTQYF	TGCGCCAGCAGCTTGCCGGCTAGCGGGGAGGGCACAGATACGCAGTATTTT
TRBV29-1	.	TRBD2	TRBJ2-5	CSALRGGTSGGAGRETQYF	TGCAGCGCTCTCCGAGGCGGGACTAGCGGGGGGGCCGGTCGAGAGACCCAGTACTTC
TRBV11-2	.	.	TRBJ1-5	CASSLVGGGNQPQHF	TGTGCCAGCAGCTTAGTAGGGGGGGGCAATCAGCCCCAGCATTTT
TRBV7-9	.	TRBD2	TRBJ2-4	CASSLPLAGVIMYIQYF	TGTGCCAGCAGCCTCCCACTAGCGGGTGTGATTATGTACATTCAGTACTTC
TRBV2	few	.	TRBJ2-1	CASSEPLYSDSVRKNNEQFF	TGTGCCAGCAGTGAGCCCCTATATTCGGACAGCGTACGAAAAAACAATGAGCAGTTCTTC